This T cell receptor (beta chain) was captured by sequencing in a study of cytomegalovirus exposure and HLA in healthy donors. Study-level information: An earlier analysis identified 110 million or so unique TCR beta sequences in 150 million to 200 million T cells. General study findings and limits: TCR beta chains associated with HLA were, in a later analysis, more clonally expanded than equally common others.

This cohort consisted of healthy bone marrow donors. Concerning this clone: Its antigen is still unknown.

The study ran its PCR with 60 Vbeta and 13 Jbeta primers. Clones were read by immunoSEQ multiplex PCR, and TCRdb kept only the in-frame ones, dropping some. Of more than 80,000 clones listed, roughly four fifths are singletons. This CDR3 has 15 amino acids. Trimming at V came to 6 bases and at J to 4 bases, leaving 7 bases not matched to a gene. Germline V gives CDR1 MNHEY, CDR2 SVGAGI. The sequenced sample was PBMCs. J is TRBJ1-5 and V is TRBV6-5, with TRBD1 identical over 9 bases. The receptor was derived from a female donor in good health and CMV-seropositive. The CDR3: CASRYRDRVNQPQHF. The DNA of the CDR3 is TGTGCCAGCAGGTACCGGGACAGGGTTAATCAGCCCCAGCATTTT.